These T cell receptor beta chains were read from a single sample in a study of T-cell reconstitution after alpha-beta-depleted transplantation in children. TCRdb independently ran MiXCR on the PCR reads; one entry per CDR3 protein. The sample yields approximately 980,000 distinct CDR3 sequences, under 30% seen once. The material was PBMCs, mostly from graft donor cells, obtained 360 days after TCRalphabeta/CD19-depleted stem cell transplant. These receptors all stem from a boy under two years old who had a stem cell transplant for SCID, so the T cells may come from the graft donor. Each CDR3 is given with its conserved first and last residue. The D gene is left open where the match is weak. Clone size is shown for a subset of rows, as once, few, many or a class of expanded clone.

size: .
J: TRBJ1-3
V: TRBV4-1
D: .
DNA: TGCGCCAGCAGCCAAGAAAGCCGTGGGACCCTCTCTGGAAACACCATATATTTT
CDR3: CASSQESRGTLSGNTIYF

size: .
J: TRBJ2-6
V: TRBV5-1
D: .
DNA: TGCGCCAGCAGCTTCGGGCGACAGACCTCTGGGGCCAACGTCCTGACTTTC
CDR3: CASSFGRQTSGANVLTF

size: .
J: TRBJ2-1
V: TRBV5-1
D: TRBD1
DNA: TGCGCCAGCGAGCGGACAGGTCCGTTGAGCTCCTACAATGAGCAGTTCTTC
CDR3: CASERTGPLSSYNEQFF

size: .
J: TRBJ2-2
V: TRBV5-1
D: .
DNA: TGCGCCAGCAGCTGGATGTTAGCGTTTAGTGACACCGGGGAGCTGTTTTTT
CDR3: CASSWMLAFSDTGELFF

size: .
J: TRBJ2-1
V: TRBV11-1
D: TRBD1
DNA: TGTGCCAGCAGCAGGCGCCGGGACAGCTACAATGAGCAGTTCTTC
CDR3: CASSRRRDSYNEQFF

size: .
J: TRBJ1-2
V: TRBV20-1
D: .
DNA: TGCAGTGCTAGAGAAGGGTACCCGAACTATGGCTACACCTTC
CDR3: CSAREGYPNYGYTF

size: few
J: TRBJ2-7
V: TRBV25-1
D: TRBD1
DNA: TGTGCCAGCAGTGATTACCGGGACAGTACCTACGAGCAGTACTTC
CDR3: CASSDYRDSTYEQYF

size: .
J: TRBJ2-1
V: TRBV4-1
D: .
DNA: TGCGCCAGCAGTAATGGGGGGGGCCCATACAATGAGCAGTTCTTC
CDR3: CASSNGGGPYNEQFF

size: .
J: TRBJ2-6
V: TRBV7-9
D: .
DNA: TGTGCCAGCAGCTTAGCGCAAGGGTCTGGGGCCAACGTCCTGACTTTC
CDR3: CASSLAQGSGANVLTF

size: few
J: TRBJ2-3
V: TRBV5-1
D: TRBD2
DNA: TGCGCCAGCAGCACCGGGACTAGGGTTTCTGTGACAGATACGCAGTATTTT
CDR3: CASSTGTRVSVTDTQYF

size: .
J: TRBJ2-7
V: TRBV5-2
D: .
DNA: TGTGCCATCAGCCCTGGGGGACAGGGAAGATCCTACGAGCAGTACTTC
CDR3: CAISPGGQGRSYEQYF

size: .
J: TRBJ2-3
V: TRBV15
D: .
DNA: TGTGCCACCAGCAGAGGCGAGACCTCCGCACGAAATACGCAGTATTTT
CDR3: CATSRGETSARNTQYF

size: .
J: TRBJ1-2
V: TRBV12-5
D: .
DNA: TGTGCTAGTGGCATCCCTCATTGGGCCCTACTATGGAGTTACTATGGCTACACCTTC
CDR3: CASGIPHWALLWSYYGYTF

size: .
J: TRBJ2-3
V: TRBV24-1
D: TRBD2
DNA: TGTGCCACCAGTGATTTGACTAGCGGGGGCCTCCGGGATACGCAGTATTTT
CDR3: CATSDLTSGGLRDTQYF

size: .
J: TRBJ1-1
V: TRBV27
D: .
DNA: TGTGCCAGCAGTTCGCACAGTGGGAGGACTGAAGCTTTCTTT
CDR3: CASSSHSGRTEAFF

size: .
J: TRBJ1-5
V: TRBV6-1
D: TRBD1
DNA: TGTGCCAGCAGTGGCATCGGGACAGTCAATCAGCCCCAGCATTTT
CDR3: CASSGIGTVNQPQHF

size: few
J: TRBJ2-1
V: TRBV12-3/TRBV12-4
D: .
DNA: TGTGCCAGCAGCTCGTGCAGGGTTTGGTGGGAGCAGTTCTTC
CDR3: CASSSCRVWWEQFF

size: .
J: TRBJ2-3
V: TRBV11-1
D: TRBD1
DNA: TGTGCCAGCAGCCCCCACCCGGACAGGCCCCCAACTTCAGATACGCAGTATTTT
CDR3: CASSPHPDRPPTSDTQYF

size: .
J: TRBJ2-3
V: TRBV12-3/TRBV12-4
D: .
DNA: TGTGCCAGCAGTGTAGCCGGGGTTAGCACAGATACGCAGTATTTT
CDR3: CASSVAGVSTDTQYF

size: .
J: TRBJ2-7
V: TRBV6-1
D: .
DNA: TGTGCCAGTTCGACTAGTTTGGTTAGCGAGCAGTACTTC
CDR3: CASSTSLVSEQYF

size: .
J: TRBJ2-7
V: TRBV12-3/TRBV12-4
D: .
DNA: TGTGCCAGCAGTTCTCCGGGACTCACCGCCTACGAGCAGTACTTC
CDR3: CASSSPGLTAYEQYF

size: .
J: TRBJ2-1
V: TRBV7-9
D: .
DNA: TGTGCCAGCAGCGCCGCTTATCCAGGCCCCTACAATGAGCAGTTCTTC
CDR3: CASSAAYPGPYNEQFF

size: few
J: TRBJ2-2
V: TRBV20-1
D: TRBD2
DNA: TGCAGTGCTAGTGGCGGGGGACTCGGGGAGCTGTTTTTT
CDR3: CSASGGGLGELFF

size: .
J: TRBJ2-7
V: TRBV5-1
D: TRBD1
DNA: TGCGCCAGCAGCTTGGCCGGGTTAAGGGGGCGGCCCACCTACGAGCAGTACTTC
CDR3: CASSLAGLRGRPTYEQYF

size: .
J: TRBJ1-2
V: TRBV10-3
D: .
DNA: TGTGCCATCGGTCAGATAGGGGTCTATGGCTACACCTTC
CDR3: CAIGQIGVYGYTF

size: .
J: TRBJ2-7
V: TRBV20-1
D: .
DNA: TGCAGTGCTAGAGATAGGTATCTGGGGCAGCAGTACTTC
CDR3: CSARDRYLGQQYF

size: .
J: TRBJ2-3
V: TRBV5-1
D: TRBD2
DNA: TGCGCCAGCAGCTTGGAAGGACCGGGGGGTACAGATACGCAGTATTTT
CDR3: CASSLEGPGGTDTQYF

size: once
J: TRBJ2-3
V: TRBV11-2
D: TRBD1
DNA: TGTGCCAGCAGCTTGCCCCCGGGACAGGGCACAGATACGCAGTATTTT
CDR3: CASSLPPGQGTDTQYF

size: .
J: TRBJ1-2
V: TRBV4-3
D: .
DNA: TGCGCCAGCAGCCAAGATCCCTCGGGGGACTATGGCTACACCTTC
CDR3: CASSQDPSGDYGYTF

size: .
J: TRBJ1-2
V: TRBV3-1
D: .
DNA: TGTGCCAGCAGCCAAGGAGGCAGGGGTGGGGGCTACACCTTC
CDR3: CASSQGGRGGGYTF

size: few
J: TRBJ2-3
V: TRBV11-3
D: .
DNA: TGTGCCAGCCGGGGACCCATCACAGATACGCAGTATTTT
CDR3: CASRGPITDTQYF

size: few
J: TRBJ1-5
V: TRBV12-3/TRBV12-4
D: TRBD1
DNA: TGTGCCAGCAGATTGGGACAGGGAGAGTATAGCAATCAGCCCCAGCATTTT
CDR3: CASRLGQGEYSNQPQHF

size: few
J: TRBJ1-1
V: TRBV18
D: .
DNA: TGTGCCAGCTCACCTCAAGCCAGGGAAACTGAAGCTTTCTTT
CDR3: CASSPQARETEAFF

size: .
J: TRBJ2-7
V: TRBV7-9
D: .
DNA: TGTGCCAGCAGCCTCCCGGGACAGCAGTACTTC
CDR3: CASSLPGQQYF

size: .
J: TRBJ2-1
V: TRBV7-2
D: TRBD2
DNA: TGTGCCAGCAGCCAAATAGCGAGGACTAGCATCAACCAGCAGTTCTTC
CDR3: CASSQIARTSINQQFF

size: .
J: TRBJ1-1
V: TRBV5-4
D: TRBD1
DNA: TGTGCCAGCACACGGGACAGGGGGGGTTACACTGAAGCTTTCTTT
CDR3: CASTRDRGGYTEAFF

size: many
J: TRBJ1-1
V: TRBV29-1
D: TRBD1
DNA: TGCAGCGTCAAGACAGGGGTGGCTTTCTTT
CDR3: CSVKTGVAFF

size: .
J: TRBJ2-1
V: TRBV4-1
D: .
DNA: TGCGCCAGCTTACCGACGCGGGTCCACTACAATGAGCAGTTCTTC
CDR3: CASLPTRVHYNEQFF

size: .
J: TRBJ2-1
V: TRBV2
D: TRBD1
DNA: TGTGCCAGCAGGCTCTCGGGACAGGGGGCGAACAATGAGCAGTTCTTC
CDR3: CASRLSGQGANNEQFF

size: few
J: TRBJ2-4
V: TRBV13
D: .
DNA: TGTGCCAGCAGCTTAGGCCTAGGGGAGTTTAAAAACATTCAGTACTTC
CDR3: CASSLGLGEFKNIQYF

size: few
J: TRBJ2-3
V: TRBV20-1
D: .
DNA: TGCAGTGCTAGCCCGGCGGGGAGGCCAGATACGCAGTATTTT
CDR3: CSASPAGRPDTQYF

size: few
J: TRBJ2-4
V: TRBV20-1
D: .
DNA: TGCAGTGCTCCACACAGGGCTTTAGCCAAAAACATTCAGTACTTC
CDR3: CSAPHRALAKNIQYF

size: once
J: TRBJ2-7
V: TRBV11-2
D: .
DNA: TGTGCCAGCAGCCGTGACAGCCTCCCCCTCTACGAGCAGTACTTC
CDR3: CASSRDSLPLYEQYF